These 21 T cell receptor beta chains originate from one sample sequenced in a study of cytomegalovirus exposure and HLA in healthy donors (TCRdb year 2017). Library preparation employed the immunoSEQ multiplex PCR assay. For the multiplex PCR, a mixture combining 60 forward primers for TCR Vbeta segments and 13 reverse primers for TCR Jbeta segments was used. TCRdb retrieved this table from immuneACCESS and kept in-frame rearrangements only. Not all clones are present; in checked studies, unresolved V genes account for under half, and no reason is known for the remainder. For this sample there are about 120,000 clones; about 81% appear just once. More than 1.5% of the sample rests with the top ten. The sample taken for sequencing was PBMCs. Receptors originate from a man aged 35 to 55 in good health and CMV-seronegative.

The V call is TRBV27, the J call TRBJ1-5; TRBD1 matches at 9 bases. The CDR3 covers 16 residues. The V and J ends lost 4 bases and 4 bases, in that order; junction bases with no gene match: 8. The V gene's germline CDR1 is MNHEY and CDR2 SMNVEV (reference sequence). In DNA, the CDR3 is TGTGCCAGCAGTTCTCGGGGACAGGGTAGGAATCAGCCCCAGCATTTT. It yields the protein CASSSRGQGRNQPQHF.

The J gene is TRBJ1-2, the V gene TRBV2, with TRBD1 matching 8 bases. V was pared by 6 bases and J by 4 bases, with 10 bases of the junction left unmatched. The germline V gene encodes CDR1 SNHLY and CDR2 FYNNEI. The CDR3 is 15 residues long. CDR3 sequence reads: CASRSTGQEIYGYTF. The DNA of the CDR3 is TGTGCCAGCAGAAGCACGGGACAGGAAATCTATGGCTACACCTTC.

The sample holds one count of this clone. A junction end diverges from the germline sequence, so it may reflect a read error. This chain uses TRBV7-7 with TRBJ2-1; TRBD2 matches at 8 bases. Germline lookup yields CDR1 SSHAT and CDR2 FNYEAQ (reference sequence). This CDR3 comprises 17 residues. CDR3: CASSSSPGLGTGDEQFF. CDR3 sequence (DNA): TGTGCTAGCAGCTCGTCACCGGGACTAGGAACGGGCGATGAGCAGTTCTTC. The full variable domain, completed using reference TRBV7-7 and TRBJ2-1, is GAGVSQSPRYKVTKRGQDVTLRCDPISSHATLYWYQQALGQGPEFLTYFNYEAQPDKSGLPSDRFSAERPEGSISTLTIQRTEQRDSAMYRCASSSSPGLGTGDEQFFGPGTRLTVL.

This clone was seen a handful of times. The chain links TRBV10-1 to TRBJ2-1; possibly TRBD2 for D (6 bases). Trimming took 4 bases from V and 6 from J, leaving 16 bases between them. The CDR3 loop spans 15 amino acids. Germline V gene sequence: CDR1 WNHNN, CDR2 SYGVQD (reference sequence). DNA for the CDR3: TGCGCCAGCAGTGGGGGAGCGGGCCTAGCCAATGAGCAGTTCTTC. This sequence encodes CASSGGAGLANEQFF.

CDR3 nucleotides: TGTGCCAGCAGCACTTCGGGACAGTGGTACGAGCAGTACTTC. Its protein product is CASSTSGQWYEQYF. This sequence joins TRBV7-9 and TRBJ2-7; TRBD1 aligns across 7 bases. The CDR3 runs 14 residues. Germline V gene sequence: CDR1 SEHNR, CDR2 FQNEAQ (reference sequence). The V segment lost 5 bases and the J segment 4 bases; nucleotides outside the gene matches: 8. Full variable domain (outside the CDR3, taken from reference TRBV7-9 and TRBJ2-7): DTGVSQNPRHKITKRGQNVTFRCDPISEHNRLYWYRQTLGQGPEFLTYFQNEAQLEKSRLLSDRFSAERPKGSFSTLEIQRTEQGDSAMYLCASSTSGQWYEQYFGPGTRLTVT.

The CDR3 protein is CASSYYDQENEQFF. The CDR3 DNA is TGTGCCAGCAGCTATTACGACCAGGAAAATGAGCAGTTCTTC. The chain uses TRBV9 and TRBJ2-1; no firm D call. Between the trimmed V and J ends, which lost 4 bases and 7 bases, there was a span of 15 bases. Germline V lookup: CDR1 SGDLS, CDR2 YYNGEE. This CDR3 region has 14 residues.

CDR3 bases: TGTGCCATCAGTTCAAGTGGGACTAGCGGAGGGGAGACCCAGTACTTC. Translation: CAISSSGTSGGETQYF. This chain connects TRBV10-3 to TRBJ2-5; 11 nucleotides match TRBD2. Germline V CDR1 and CDR2: ENHRY, SYGVKD. The V segment lost 5 bases and the J segment 5 bases; nucleotides outside the gene matches: 10. There are 16 residues in the CDR3.

The gene calls are TRBV10-3 and TRBJ1-5; D ambiguous. V was pared by 3 bases and J by 2 bases, with 11 bases between. The CDR3 is 15 amino acids. Germline V gene sequence: CDR1 ENHRY, CDR2 SYGVKD. The CDR3: CAISDGYGGNQPQHF. CDR3 bases: TGTGCCATCAGTGATGGGTACGGAGGCAATCAGCCCCAGCATTTT.

The V call is TRBV5-4, the J call TRBJ2-5; the D is unclear. The germline V and J ends were trimmed by 4 bases and 3 bases, with 10 bases remaining between them. The germline gives CDR1 SGHNT, CDR2 YYREEE (reference sequence). The CDR3 contains 13 residues. CDR3 in amino acids: CASSRELEETQYF. In DNA form, the CDR3 reads TGTGCCAGCAGCCGTGAGTTGGAAGAGACCCAGTACTTC.

V and J are TRBV7-9 and TRBJ2-4; 13 bases agree with TRBD2. The trim removed 5 bases at V and 12 bases at J, leaving 13 bases unmatched. The CDR3 has 16 residues. Germline lookup yields CDR1 SEHNR and CDR2 FQNEAQ (reference sequence). The CDR3, as DNA: TGTGCCAGCAGCCCCCGGACTAGCGGGGGATGGGACAGTCAGTACTTC. This gives the protein CASSPRTSGGWDSQYF.

This chain links TRBV19 with TRBJ1-2; 7 bases are shared with TRBD1. The CDR3 covers 16 residues. The germline gives CDR1 LNHDA, CDR2 SQIVND (reference sequence). Losses at the gene ends were 2 bases for V and 2 bases for J; bases not matched to a gene: 8. The CDR3 protein is CASSISGGGRNYGYTF. The CDR3 DNA reads as TGTGCCAGTAGTATATCAGGAGGGGGCAGGAACTATGGCTACACCTTC.

The chain couples TRBV15 to TRBJ1-1, with 9 bases identical to TRBD1. CDR3 length: 14 amino acids. The V gene end was trimmed by 1 base and the J gene end by 6 bases; junction bases not matched to a gene: 3. CDR1 and CDR2 from the germline V gene are LNHNV and YYDKDF (reference sequence). The CDR3 nucleotides are TGTGCCACCAGCAGAGGGACAGGGGTTCCTGAAGCTTTCTTT. Protein sequence: CATSRGTGVPEAFF.

The rearrangement links TRBV27 to TRBJ1-4, with 7 bases fitting TRBD1. The V and J ends lost 5 bases and 4 bases, in that order; junction bases with no gene match: 10. Germline-derived CDR1 and CDR2 are MNHEY and SMNVEV (reference sequence). This CDR3 contains 16 residues. Here the CDR3 DNA reads TGTGCCAGCAGTCCCTGGACAGGCGCGGGTAATGAAAAACTGTTTTTT. Its protein product is CASSPWTGAGNEKLFF.

V gene TRBV5-1 combines with J gene TRBJ2-7; 8 nucleotides align to TRBD1. This CDR3 has 13 residues. With V trimmed by 0 bases and J by 5 bases, 1 base remained unmatched. CDR1 SGHRS and CDR2 YFSETQ come from the germline V gene. CDR3: CASSLDRGDEQYF. The DNA of the CDR3 is TGCGCCAGCAGCTTGGACAGGGGGGACGAGCAGTACTTC.

The V and J genes are TRBV6-5 and TRBJ2-1; TRBD1 is a possible D gene (6 bases). V was shortened by 8 bases and J by 7 bases, with 18 bases between the two germline ends. There are 14 residues in the CDR3. CDR1 is MNHEY and CDR2 is SVGAGI in the germline V gene. CDR3 sequence reads: CASGIGGSLNEQFF. CDR3 coding DNA: TGTGCCAGCGGGATTGGGGGCTCCCTTAATGAGCAGTTCTTC.

This chain joins TRBV7-2 and TRBJ1-1; D is unclear. Trimming removed 5 bases at V and 5 bases at J, with 15 bases between. The CDR3 consists of 14 residues. The germline gives CDR1 SGHTA, CDR2 FQGNSA. The CDR3 sequence: CASSRIESGTEAFF. The CDR3 DNA sequence: TGTGCCAGCAGCCGAATAGAATCCGGGACTGAAGCTTTCTTT.

This clone has only one observation. The chain couples TRBV9 to TRBJ2-1, with 8 bases identical to TRBD2. Germline V lookup: CDR1 SGDLS, CDR2 YYNGEE. Losses at the gene ends were 2 bases for V and 10 bases for J; bases not matched to a gene: 11. This CDR3 has 15 amino acids. The CDR3 nucleotides are TGTGCCAGCAGCGTTGGGGGACGGGGGGGTGGGGAGCAGTTCTTC. Its translation is CASSVGGRGGGEQFF.

The J gene is TRBJ2-2, the V gene TRBV7-7; D may be TRBD1 (6 bases). The CDR3 is made up of 13 amino acids. Germline V CDR1 and CDR2: SSHAT, FNYEAQ (reference sequence). The V end lost 5 bases, the J end lost 7 bases, and 11 bases lay between the germline ends. The CDR3 bases are TGTGCCAGCAGCCAATACAGGGACGGGGAGCTGTTTTTT. It translates to CASSQYRDGELFF. Filled out from reference TRBV7-7 and TRBJ2-2, the complete variable domain reads GAGVSQSPRYKVTKRGQDVTLRCDPISSHATLYWYQQALGQGPEFLTYFNYEAQPDKSGLPSDRFSAERPEGSISTLTIQRTEQRDSAMYRCASSQYRDGELFFGEGSRLTVL.

The J gene is TRBJ1-1, the V gene TRBV5-1; TRBD1 is a possible D gene (5 bases). CDR1 and CDR2 from the germline V gene are SGHRS and YFSETQ. The CDR3 runs 15 residues. The ends were cut back, 0 bases at V and 4 bases at J, with 13 bases in the middle. The CDR3 protein is CASSLDGIGATEAFF. CDR3 sequence (DNA): TGCGCCAGCAGCTTGGATGGGATTGGGGCCACTGAAGCTTTCTTT. Variable domain in full (rest from reference TRBV5-1 and TRBJ1-1): KAGVTQTPRYLIKTRGQQVTLSCSPISGHRSVSWYQQTPGQGLQFLFEYFSETQRNKGNFPGRFSGRQFSNSRSEMNVSTLELGDSALYLCASSLDGIGATEAFFGQGTRLTVV.

For this clone: Mismatch with germline at one junction end may stem from a read error. The chain is built from TRBV28 and TRBJ2-7; perhaps TRBD2 as D (6 bases). The V gene's germline CDR1 is MDHEN and CDR2 SYDVKM. This CDR3 is 12 amino acids long. The CDR3 DNA reads as TGTGCCAGCAGTGCTCCGGGACTCCCACAAAACTTC. Its protein product is CASSAPGLPQNF. The variable domain in full, completed from reference TRBV28 and TRBJ2-7, reads DVKVTQSSRYLVKRTGEKVFLECVQDMDHENMFWYRQDPGLGLRLIYFSYDVKMKEKGDIPEGYSVSREKKERFSLILESASTNQTSMYLCASSAPGLPQNFGPGTRLTVT.

This clone was recorded a few times. V gene TRBV2 combines with J gene TRBJ2-1, with D maybe TRBD2 (6 bases). This CDR3 is built from 15 residues. CDR1 and CDR2 from the germline V gene are SNHLY and FYNNEI. Trimming removed 2 bases at V and 0 bases at J, with 8 bases between. The CDR3 is CASSEWGDSYNEQFF. The CDR3 nucleotides read TGTGCCAGCAGTGAATGGGGGGACTCCTACAATGAGCAGTTCTTC. The full variable domain, its missing parts supplied by reference TRBV2 and TRBJ2-1, is EPEVTQTPSHQVTQMGQEVILRCVPISNHLYFYWYRQILGQKVEFLVSFYNNEISEKSEIFDDQFSVERPDGSNFTLKIRSTKLEDSAMYFCASSEWGDSYNEQFFGPGTRLTVL.